One sample yielded the 13 T cell receptor beta chains listed below, sequenced in a study of OX40 agonist ivuxolimab in advanced cancers. Profiled with immunoSEQ multiplex PCR; TCRdb holds only in-frame clones, not every one. The repertoire holds about 64,000 clones, with roughly 80% as singletons. The sequencing used CD4+ or CD8+ T cells sorted from blood, collected in a trial of the OX40 agonist ivuxolimab. The receptors were sampled from an adult with an advanced solid tumor such as melanoma, head and neck, liver or kidney cancer.

Comment on this clone: Distinct nucleotide sequences in the sample also encode this CDR3. The chain combines TRBV30 with TRBJ1-3; D call uncertain. V was shortened by 4 bases and J by 4 bases, with 8 bases between the two germline ends. This CDR3 contains 12 residues. Germline V gene lookup returns CDR1 GTSNPN and CDR2 SVGIG (reference sequence). The CDR3 protein is CAWKGLGNTIYF. For the CDR3, the DNA is TGTGCCTGGAAGGGTCTCGGAAACACCATATATTTT.

The V gene is TRBV7-2, the J gene TRBJ1-1; no definite D call. Germline V CDR1 and CDR2: SGHTA, FQGNSA. CDR3 size: 13 residues. V lost 5 bases, J lost 4 bases, and 11 bases lay in between. The CDR3 is CASSLTGSTEAFF. Here the CDR3 DNA reads TGTGCCAGCAGCCTAACGGGGAGCACTGAAGCTTTCTTT. Full variable domain (rest looked up from reference TRBV7-2 and TRBJ1-1): GAGVSQSPSNKVTEKGKDVELRCDPISGHTALYWYRQSLGQGLEFLIYFQGNSAPDKSGLPSDRFSAERTGGSVSTLTIQRTQQEDSAVYLCASSLTGSTEAFFGQGTRLTVV.

The chain recombines TRBV5-6 with TRBJ2-1; 7 nucleotides line up with TRBD2. Germline CDR1 reads SGHDT; CDR2 reads YYEEEE. The CDR3 spans 17 residues. The trim removed 4 bases at V and 5 bases at J, leaving 15 bases unmatched. The CDR3 bases are TGTGCCAGCAGCACGCGGCTTTGGCTAGCGGAGAACAATGAGCAGTTCTTC. This gives the protein CASSTRLWLAENNEQFF.

The chain joins TRBV6-5 to TRBJ1-6, with 7 bases aligning to TRBD1. V dropped 6 bases and J dropped 4; count of bases not matched to a gene: 3. The germline gives CDR1 MNHEY, CDR2 SVGAGI. There are 14 residues in the CDR3. This CDR3 is CASSLTGYNSPLHF. CDR3 in DNA: TGTGCCAGCAGCTTGACAGGGTATAATTCACCCCTCCACTTT.

In this sample, this clone turned up once. The rearrangement links TRBV9 to TRBJ2-7; D gene unclear. Per the germline V gene, CDR1 is SGDLS and CDR2 is YYNGEE. CDR3 length: 14 residues. Trimming cost V 2 bases and J 6 bases, with 15 bases left between them. The CDR3 coding sequence is TGTGCCAGCAGCGTTGGGCAGGCCCCCCGCGAGCAGTACTTC. Protein: CASSVGQAPREQYF.

The rearrangement joins TRBV5-1 to TRBJ1-3; D not resolved. Germline V gives CDR1 SGHRS, CDR2 YFSETQ. The V and J ends lost 3 bases and 0 bases respectively, with 13 bases between them. The CDR3 has 16 residues. DNA of the CDR3: TGCGCCAGCAGCTCCTCCGACGGCCGCTCTGGAAACACCATATATTTT. Translating it yields CASSSSDGRSGNTIYF.

The rearrangement links TRBV4-3 to TRBJ2-3, with 16 bases matching TRBD2. The trim removed 4 bases at V and 5 bases at J, leaving 6 bases unmatched. Germline V gene sequence: CDR1 LGHNA, CDR2 YSLEER. CDR3 size: 17 residues. The CDR3 spells CASSPGLAGGPGDTQYF. CDR3 DNA sequence: TGCGCCAGCAGCCCGGGACTAGCGGGAGGGCCGGGAGATACGCAGTATTTT.

This chain uses TRBV19 with TRBJ2-3; D may be TRBD1 (5 bases). The CDR3 is 15 amino acids. V was cut by 6 bases and J by 4 bases, with 17 bases left in between. CDR1 is LNHDA, CDR2 SQIVND, per germline (reference sequence). The DNA for the CDR3 is TGTGCCAGTAGCCCTTGGGGCGCGTCCCCAGATACGCAGTATTTT. It codes for CASSPWGASPDTQYF. Complete variable domain (other parts from reference TRBV19 and TRBJ2-3): DGGITQSPKYLFRKEGQNVTLSCEQNLNHDAMYWYRQDPGQGLRLIYYSQIVNDFQKGDIAEGYSVSREKKESFPLTVTSAQKNPTAFYLCASSPWGASPDTQYFGPGTRLTVL.

The chain recombines TRBV6-1 with TRBJ1-5; TRBD1 agrees at 9 bases. The CDR3 is made up of 16 amino acids. The germline V gene encodes CDR1 MNHNS and CDR2 SASEGT. V gave up 1 base and J gave up 5 bases; unmatched junction bases: 6. The CDR3 DNA sequence: TGTGCCAGCAGTGAAGGACAGGGGGGATATCATCAGCCCCAGCATTTT. It specifies CASSEGQGGYHQPQHF.

The chain joins TRBV10-3 to TRBJ1-5; D is perhaps TRBD1 (6 bases). The CDR3 runs to 15 residues. Germline assignment: CDR1 ENHRY and CDR2 SYGVKD. V lost 3 bases to trimming and J lost 7 bases, with 16 bases between them. CDR3 nucleotide sequence: TGTGCCATCAGTGAAGATGGGGAAGGGACACAGCCCCAGCATTTT. Amino acid sequence: CAISEDGEGTQPQHF.

The table lists this clone with a count of one. V gene TRBV30 combines with J gene TRBJ2-1; either TRBD1 or TRBD2 may supply D (5 bases each). Germline lookup yields CDR1 GTSNPN and CDR2 SVGIG (reference sequence). The CDR3 has 14 amino acids. Trimming stripped 6 bases from V and 0 bases from J, with 12 bases between. The CDR3 loop reads CACAPGTSYNEQFF. CDR3 DNA sequence: TGTGCCTGCGCGCCGGGGACCTCCTACAATGAGCAGTTCTTC. Filled out from reference TRBV30 and TRBJ2-1, the complete variable domain reads SQTIHQWPATLVQPVGSPLSLECTVEGTSNPNLYWYRQAAGRGLQLLFYSVGIGQISSEVPQNLSASRPQDRQFILSSKKLLLSDSGFYLCACAPGTSYNEQFFGPGTRLTVL.

This chain connects TRBV5-1 to TRBJ1-1; a weak D match, TRBD1 (6 bases). The germline CDR1 and CDR2 sequences are SGHRS and YFSETQ. The V end lost 1 base, the J end lost 3 bases, and 13 bases lay between the germline ends. The CDR3 has 15 amino acids. In nucleotides, the CDR3 is TGCGCCAGCAGCTTGATGGGGCCAGGGGACACTGAAGCTTTCTTT. Amino acids: CASSLMGPGDTEAFF.

This chain joins TRBV18 and TRBJ2-7; possible D gene TRBD2, 5 bases. Trimming took off 0 bases at V and 3 bases at J, with 6 bases between the two ends. Germline V CDR1 and CDR2: KGHSH, LQKENI. The CDR3 consists of 13 residues. The CDR3 DNA sequence: TGTGCCAGCTCACCACCGGGAGTCTACGAGCAGTACTTC. It translates to CASSPPGVYEQYF. Full variable domain (rest looked up from reference TRBV18 and TRBJ2-7): NAGVMQNPRHLVRRRGQEARLRCSPMKGHSHVYWYRQLPEEGLKFMVYLQKENIIDESGMPKERFSAEFPKEGPSILRIQQVVRGDSAAYFCASSPPGVYEQYFGPGTRLTVT.